This T cell receptor (beta chain) appears in the sequencing data of a study of post-analysis software for immune sequencing data. Study background: Recorded subtypes: relapsing-remitting, secondary progressive, progressive-relapsing; some patients unannotated.

Germline loops: CDR1 SGHRS, CDR2 YFSETQ. This CDR3 has 16 residues. After removal of 3 bases from V and 2 bases from J, the junction contained 2 bases not matched to a gene. Comments on this clonotype: What it recognizes is unknown.

Overall study findings and caveats: Patients had higher frequencies than controls of five TRBV segments, including TRBV5-6, TRBV5-1 and TRBV20-1. Among multiple sclerosis patients, normalized Chao1 diversity was significantly below that of controls. Samples prepared in the same batch strongly co-clustered by F measure.

Every TCR beta cDNA library bore unique molecular identifiers. Some 500,000 cDNA molecules were obtained per 1 to 10 million input T cells. In TCRdb, the PCR reads were re-called with MiXCR into one record per CDR3 protein. The table records approximately 770,000 distinct CDR3 sequences, about 43% of them present only once. This chain links TRBV5-1 with TRBJ2-1; 13 positions match TRBD2. The receptor's source is a girl aged 10 to 17 with multiple sclerosis. The specimen was blood. The CDR3 here is CASSYGTSGTYNEQFF. The CDR3 region has the DNA TGCGCCAGCAGCTACGGGACTAGCGGGACCTACAATGAGCAGTTCTTC.